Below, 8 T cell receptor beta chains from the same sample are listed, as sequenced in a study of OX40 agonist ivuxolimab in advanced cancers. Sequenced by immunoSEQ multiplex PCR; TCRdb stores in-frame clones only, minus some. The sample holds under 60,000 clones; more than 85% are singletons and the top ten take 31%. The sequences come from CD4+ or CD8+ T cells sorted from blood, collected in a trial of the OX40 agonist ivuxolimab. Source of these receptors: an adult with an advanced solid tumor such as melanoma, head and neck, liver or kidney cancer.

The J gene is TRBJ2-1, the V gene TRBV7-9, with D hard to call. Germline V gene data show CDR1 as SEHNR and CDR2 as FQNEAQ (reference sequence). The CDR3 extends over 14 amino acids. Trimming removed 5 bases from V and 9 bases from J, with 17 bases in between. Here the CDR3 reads CASSNGWGSGEQFF. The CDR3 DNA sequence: TGTGCCAGCAGCAACGGTTGGGGATCGGGTGAGCAGTTCTTC. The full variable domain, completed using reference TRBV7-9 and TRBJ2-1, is DTGVSQNPRHKITKRGQNVTFRCDPISEHNRLYWYRQTLGQGPEFLTYFQNEAQLEKSRLLSDRFSAERPKGSFSTLEIQRTEQGDSAMYLCASSNGWGSGEQFFGPGTRLTVL.

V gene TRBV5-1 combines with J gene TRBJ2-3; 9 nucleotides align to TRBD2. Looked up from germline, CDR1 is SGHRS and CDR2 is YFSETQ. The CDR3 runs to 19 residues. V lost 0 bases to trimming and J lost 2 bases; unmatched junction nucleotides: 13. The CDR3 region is CASSLDVVAGGQVTDTQYF. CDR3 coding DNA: TGCGCCAGCAGCTTGGACGTTGTGGCGGGGGGGCAGGTCACAGATACGCAGTATTTT.

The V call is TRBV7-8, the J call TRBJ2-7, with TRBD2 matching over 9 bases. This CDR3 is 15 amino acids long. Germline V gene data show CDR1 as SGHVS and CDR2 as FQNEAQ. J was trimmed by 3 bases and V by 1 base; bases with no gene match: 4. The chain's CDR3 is CASSLGSGSFYEQYF. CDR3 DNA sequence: TGTGCCAGCAGCTTAGGTAGCGGGAGCTTCTACGAGCAGTACTTC. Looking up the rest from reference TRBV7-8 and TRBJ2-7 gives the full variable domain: GAGVSQSPRYKVAKRGQDVALRCDPISGHVSLFWYQQALGQGPEFLTYFQNEAQLDKSGLPSDRFFAERPEGSVSTLKIQRTQQEDSAVYLCASSLGSGSFYEQYFGPGTRLTVT.

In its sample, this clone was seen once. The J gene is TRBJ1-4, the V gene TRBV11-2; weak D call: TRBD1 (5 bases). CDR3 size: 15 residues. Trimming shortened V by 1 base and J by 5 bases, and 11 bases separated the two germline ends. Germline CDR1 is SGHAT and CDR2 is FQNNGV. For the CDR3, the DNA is TGTGCCAGCAGCTTAGGTCAGGGAAAAAATGAAAAACTGTTTTTT. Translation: CASSLGQGKNEKLFF.

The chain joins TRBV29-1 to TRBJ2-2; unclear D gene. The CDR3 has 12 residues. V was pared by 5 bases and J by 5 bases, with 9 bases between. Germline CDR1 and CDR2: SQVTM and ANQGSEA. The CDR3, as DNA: TGCAGCGTTCGGTCGCCGACCGGGGAGCTGTTTTTT. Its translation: CSVRSPTGELFF.

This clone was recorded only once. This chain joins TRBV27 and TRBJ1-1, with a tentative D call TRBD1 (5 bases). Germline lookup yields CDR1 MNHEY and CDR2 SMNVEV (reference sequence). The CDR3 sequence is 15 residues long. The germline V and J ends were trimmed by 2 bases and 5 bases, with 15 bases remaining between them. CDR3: CASSLGSGLGTEAFF. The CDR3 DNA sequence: TGTGCCAGCAGTTTAGGTTCGGGGCTGGGGACTGAAGCTTTCTTT.

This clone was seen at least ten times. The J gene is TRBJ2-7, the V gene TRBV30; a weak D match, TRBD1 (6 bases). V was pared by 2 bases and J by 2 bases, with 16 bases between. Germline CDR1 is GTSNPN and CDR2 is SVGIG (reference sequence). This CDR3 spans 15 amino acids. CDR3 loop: CAWSTQIRQAYEQYF. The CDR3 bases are TGTGCCTGGAGTACTCAAATCAGACAGGCCTACGAGCAGTACTTC.

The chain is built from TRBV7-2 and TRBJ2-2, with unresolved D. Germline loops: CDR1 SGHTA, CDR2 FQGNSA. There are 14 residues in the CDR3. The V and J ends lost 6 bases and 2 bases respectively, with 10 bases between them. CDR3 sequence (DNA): TGTGCCAGCAGGCCCGGAACAAACACCGGGGAGCTGTTTTTT. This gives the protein CASRPGTNTGELFF. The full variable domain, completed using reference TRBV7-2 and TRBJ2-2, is GAGVSQSPSNKVTEKGKDVELRCDPISGHTALYWYRQSLGQGLEFLIYFQGNSAPDKSGLPSDRFSAERTGGSVSTLTIQRTQQEDSAVYLCASRPGTNTGELFFGEGSRLTVL.